This passage covers 10 T cell receptor beta chains from one sample sequenced in a study of technical replicates of blood from several donors. Assay used: immunoSEQ multiplex PCR; TCRdb lists only in-frame clones, some missing. Among 70,000 to 85,000 clones listed, roughly 92% were seen once. The sequenced sample was T cells isolated from PBMCs. The receptors here all came from a human donor in good health.

The V and J genes are TRBV5-1 and TRBJ2-3, with 9 bases identical to TRBD1. V was pared by 4 bases and J by 4 bases, with 13 bases of the junction left unmatched. The CDR3 runs 17 residues. In germline, CDR1 is SGHRS, CDR2 YFSETQ. CDR3 sequence: CASSLGKGQGRADTQYF. DNA of the CDR3: TGCGCCAGCAGCCTAGGGAAGGGACAGGGAAGGGCAGATACGCAGTATTTT.

The rearrangement joins TRBV9 to TRBJ2-3, with a possible D match to TRBD1 (5 bases). Trimming pared 0 bases from V and 4 bases from J, leaving 15 bases between. CDR1 and CDR2 (germline): SGDLS, YYNGEE. The CDR3 consists of 16 residues. Written as DNA, the CDR3 is TGTGCCAGCAGCGTAGGCCCCCGGCAGGGTGCAGATACGCAGTATTTT. It codes for CASSVGPRQGADTQYF.

The rearrangement joins TRBV27 to TRBJ2-1; TRBD2 matches at 12 bases. The germline V gene has CDR1 MNHEY and CDR2 SMNVEV (reference sequence). There are 15 residues in the CDR3. The V gene end was trimmed by 4 bases and the J gene end by 7 bases; junction bases not matched to a gene: 5. Here the CDR3 reads CASSSLAGGSNEQFF. The CDR3 DNA reads TGTGCCAGCAGTTCTCTAGCGGGAGGGTCTAATGAGCAGTTCTTC.

The chain employs TRBV2 and TRBJ2-5; weak D call: TRBD2 (5 bases). The CDR3 is 11 amino acids. Germline loops: CDR1 SNHLY, CDR2 FYNNEI. The V end lost 4 bases, the J end lost 5 bases, and 5 bases lay between the germline ends. This CDR3 is CASSGGETQYF. The DNA for the CDR3 is TGTGCCAGCAGTGGAGGGGAGACCCAGTACTTC.

CDR3 residues: CASSLVLVAGFGDTQYF. The CDR3, as DNA: TGCGCCAGCAGCTTGGTATTGGTAGCGGGATTTGGAGATACGCAGTATTTT. The chain has TRBV5-1 and TRBJ2-3, with 8 bases that match TRBD2. The germline V gene has CDR1 SGHRS and CDR2 YFSETQ. The CDR3 is 17 residues long. V lost 0 bases and J lost 5; bases outside the gene matches: 11.

The rearrangement links TRBV6-4 to TRBJ1-2, with D perhaps matching TRBD1 (5 bases). Germline V gene data show CDR1 as MRHNA and CDR2 as SNTAGT. Trimming left V 2 bases short and J 4 bases short, with 5 bases between. This CDR3 is built from 12 residues. CDR3 nucleotide sequence: TGTGCCAGCAGTGACAGGGGCTATGGCTACACCTTC. Encoded protein: CASSDRGYGYTF.

The chain employs TRBV10-3 and TRBJ1-2, with 7 bases matching TRBD1. The CDR3 has 16 residues. The trim removed 10 bases at V and 2 bases at J, leaving 16 bases unmatched. Germline loops: CDR1 ENHRY, CDR2 SYGVKD. The CDR3 region is CANPKPTPGQNYGYTF. CDR3 bases: TGTGCCAACCCTAAGCCGACGCCGGGACAGAACTATGGCTACACCTTC.

The rearrangement joins TRBV4-2 to TRBJ1-5; D is possibly TRBD1 (5 bases). This CDR3 is 14 amino acids long. Germline CDR1 is LGHNA and CDR2 is YNFKEQ. The ends were cut back, 0 bases at V and 7 bases at J, with 10 bases in the middle. The CDR3 spells CASSQDWDSQPQHF. In DNA, the CDR3 is TGTGCCAGCAGCCAAGACTGGGACTCCCAGCCCCAGCATTTT.

The chain combines TRBV9 with TRBJ1-2; the D gene is possibly TRBD1 (5 bases). The CDR3 runs to 20 residues. V was trimmed by 0 bases and J by 4 bases, leaving 28 bases between them. Per the germline V gene, CDR1 is SGDLS and CDR2 is YYNGEE. The CDR3 DNA is TGTGCCAGCAGCGTAGTGCGGGGACTACCGGCGGATAAAGAGACCTATGGCTACACCTTC. It specifies CASSVVRGLPADKETYGYTF. Full variable domain (missing parts from reference TRBV9 and TRBJ1-2): DSGVTQTPKHLITATGQRVTLRCSPRSGDLSVYWYQQSLDQGLQFLIQYYNGEERAKGNILERFSAQQFPDLHSELNLSSLELGDSALYFCASSVVRGLPADKETYGYTFGSGTRLTVV.

This clone was picked up one time. The CDR3 sequence: CASSEQWGTVVKLFF. DNA of the CDR3: TGTGCCAGCAGTGAACAGTGGGGGACAGTGGTAAAACTGTTTTTT. The V call is TRBV6-1, the J call TRBJ1-4; TRBD1 agrees at 7 bases. The CDR3 extends over 15 amino acids. J was trimmed by 10 bases and V by 2 bases; bases with no gene match: 10. Germline V gene sequence: CDR1 MNHNS, CDR2 SASEGT.